These 14 T cell receptor beta chains originate from one sample sequenced in a study of OX40 agonist ivuxolimab in advanced cancers. Data came from immunoSEQ multiplex PCR; TCRdb stores just in-frame clones and leaves some out. The sample carries 100,000 or so clones, roughly 95% recorded once. The sequenced sample was CD4+ or CD8+ T cells sorted from blood, obtained in a trial of the OX40 agonist ivuxolimab. All receptors derive from an adult with an advanced solid tumor such as melanoma, head and neck, liver or kidney cancer.

The chain recombines TRBV19 with TRBJ2-3; 7 bases are shared with TRBD1. The CDR3 covers 16 residues. V dropped 3 bases and J dropped 2; count of bases not matched to a gene: 8. Germline-derived CDR1 and CDR2 are LNHDA and SQIVND (reference sequence). Written as DNA, the CDR3 is TGTGCCAGTAGTATCAAGACAGGGTGGGACACAGATACGCAGTATTTT. It encodes CASSIKTGWDTDTQYF.

V gene TRBV7-2 combines with J gene TRBJ2-3; D could derive from TRBD1 or TRBD2 (5 bases each). V lost 5 bases and J lost 8, with 11 bases in between. The CDR3 is made up of 12 amino acids. CDR1 and CDR2 from the germline V gene are SGHTA and FQGNSA. CDR3 DNA: TGTGCCAGCAGCGAGGGGTTGGGTACGCAGTATTTT. Protein sequence: CASSEGLGTQYF. Looking up the rest from reference TRBV7-2 and TRBJ2-3 gives the full variable domain: GAGVSQSPSNKVTEKGKDVELRCDPISGHTALYWYRQSLGQGLEFLIYFQGNSAPDKSGLPSDRFSAERTGGSVSTLTIQRTQQEDSAVYLCASSEGLGTQYFGPGTRLTVL.

V and J are TRBV13 and TRBJ2-3, with D perhaps TRBD2 (5 bases). V was shortened by 4 bases and J by 2 bases, with 10 bases between the two germline ends. CDR1 and CDR2 (germline): PRHDT, FYEKMQ (reference sequence). The CDR3 length is 14 residues. In DNA form, the CDR3 reads TGTGCCAGCAGCTCCGCTAGCCCCACAGATACGCAGTATTTT. This gives the protein CASSSASPTDTQYF.

The chain is built from TRBV28 and TRBJ2-5; D unresolved. V dropped 4 bases and J dropped 0 bases, with 6 bases sitting between them. The CDR3 loop spans 13 amino acids. The germline CDR1 and CDR2 sequences are MDHEN and SYDVKM. The CDR3 sequence: CASSSVYQETQYF. The DNA for the CDR3 is TGTGCCAGCAGTTCAGTCTACCAAGAGACCCAGTACTTC.

The chain combines TRBV19 with TRBJ2-7; a possible D gene is TRBD1 (5 bases). The length of the CDR3 is 13 residues. Trimming removed 3 bases from V and 3 bases from J, with 9 bases in between. Germline V gives CDR1 LNHDA, CDR2 SQIVND (reference sequence). The CDR3 loop is CASSIKGNYEQYF. The CDR3 DNA is TGTGCCAGTAGTATCAAGGGGAACTACGAGCAGTACTTC.

This rearrangement joins TRBV28 to TRBJ2-2; no clear D. Per the germline V gene, CDR1 is MDHEN and CDR2 is SYDVKM. V was pared by 6 bases and J by 7 bases, with 15 bases between. CDR3 length: 14 amino acids. The CDR3 loop is CASRDLLSYGELFF. In DNA, the CDR3 is TGTGCCAGCAGGGACCTCTTGTCATACGGGGAGCTGTTTTTT.

This clone was counted a few times. The V and J genes are TRBV27 and TRBJ1-4; D uncertain. The CDR3 is made up of 11 amino acids. Germline V gives CDR1 MNHEY, CDR2 SMNVEV (reference sequence). Deletions cut 5 bases from V and 7 bases from J, with 5 bases between. CDR3 nucleotides: TGTGCCAGCAGTAGCGCTGAAAAACTGTTTTTT. Protein product: CASSSAEKLFF.

The chain uses TRBV7-3 and TRBJ2-3; D unresolved. V was pared by 2 bases and J by 3 bases, with 18 bases between. Germline-derived CDR1 and CDR2 are SGHTA and FQGTGA. The CDR3 covers 17 residues. The CDR3 is CASSLGYRTPETDTQYF. CDR3 nucleotides: TGTGCCAGCAGCTTAGGGTATCGGACCCCTGAAACAGATACGCAGTATTTT.

The chain links TRBV7-3 to TRBJ2-7, with unresolved D. The CDR3 length is 15 residues. Germline V CDR1 and CDR2: SGHTA, FQGTGA. Between the trimmed V and J ends, which lost 5 bases and 0 bases, there was a span of 14 bases. The CDR3 DNA follows: TGTGCCAGCAGCCCGGACCCATCGAGCTCCTACGAGCAGTACTTC. Amino acid sequence: CASSPDPSSSYEQYF.

The chain carries TRBV30 and TRBJ1-2; TRBD1 might be the D (6 bases). Germline CDR1 is GTSNPN and CDR2 is SVGIG (reference sequence). CDR3 size: 13 residues. V shed 5 bases and J shed 5 bases, with 15 bases lying between them. The CDR3, as DNA: TGTGCCTGGGAGGGGCCGGGACATTATGGCTACACCTTC. Translating it yields CAWEGPGHYGYTF. The whole variable domain, filled in from reference TRBV30 and TRBJ1-2, reads SQTIHQWPATLVQPVGSPLSLECTVEGTSNPNLYWYRQAAGRGLQLLFYSVGIGQISSEVPQNLSASRPQDRQFILSSKKLLLSDSGFYLCAWEGPGHYGYTFGSGTRLTVV.

This chain links TRBV4-2 with TRBJ1-3; 7 bases fit TRBD1. The CDR3 runs to 15 residues. Germline V lookup: CDR1 LGHNA, CDR2 YNFKEQ. The J segment lost 0 bases and the V segment lost 4 bases, leaving 3 bases of the junction unmatched. The CDR3 nucleotides read TGTGCCAGCAGCCGACGGACAGGCTCTGGAAACACCATATATTTT. As protein: CASSRRTGSGNTIYF.

In this sample, this clone turned up once. The V call is TRBV19, the J call TRBJ2-1; D unclear. From germline, CDR1 is LNHDA and CDR2 SQIVND (reference sequence). The CDR3 contains 17 residues. V gave up 4 bases and J gave up 0 bases, with 16 bases separating them. The CDR3 DNA follows: TGTGCCAGTAGTACACTGTGGGCCAATCACTCCTACAATGAGCAGTTCTTC. Its translation is CASSTLWANHSYNEQFF.

The chain recombines TRBV19 with TRBJ2-3; D ambiguous. V was cut by 5 bases and J by 6 bases, with 9 bases left in between. Germline V lookup: CDR1 LNHDA, CDR2 SQIVND (reference sequence). The CDR3 runs 12 residues. CDR3: CASSDDKDTQYF. For the CDR3, the DNA is TGTGCCAGTAGTGATGATAAGGATACGCAGTATTTT.

This rearrangement joins TRBV30 to TRBJ1-1; D ambiguous. The CDR3 loop spans 13 amino acids. Looked up from germline, CDR1 is GTSNPN and CDR2 is SVGIG (reference sequence). V was trimmed by 3 bases and J by 5 bases, leaving 13 bases between them. The CDR3 region is CAWSLGSRTEAFF. Here the CDR3 DNA reads TGTGCCTGGAGCTTGGGGAGTCGGACTGAAGCTTTCTTT.